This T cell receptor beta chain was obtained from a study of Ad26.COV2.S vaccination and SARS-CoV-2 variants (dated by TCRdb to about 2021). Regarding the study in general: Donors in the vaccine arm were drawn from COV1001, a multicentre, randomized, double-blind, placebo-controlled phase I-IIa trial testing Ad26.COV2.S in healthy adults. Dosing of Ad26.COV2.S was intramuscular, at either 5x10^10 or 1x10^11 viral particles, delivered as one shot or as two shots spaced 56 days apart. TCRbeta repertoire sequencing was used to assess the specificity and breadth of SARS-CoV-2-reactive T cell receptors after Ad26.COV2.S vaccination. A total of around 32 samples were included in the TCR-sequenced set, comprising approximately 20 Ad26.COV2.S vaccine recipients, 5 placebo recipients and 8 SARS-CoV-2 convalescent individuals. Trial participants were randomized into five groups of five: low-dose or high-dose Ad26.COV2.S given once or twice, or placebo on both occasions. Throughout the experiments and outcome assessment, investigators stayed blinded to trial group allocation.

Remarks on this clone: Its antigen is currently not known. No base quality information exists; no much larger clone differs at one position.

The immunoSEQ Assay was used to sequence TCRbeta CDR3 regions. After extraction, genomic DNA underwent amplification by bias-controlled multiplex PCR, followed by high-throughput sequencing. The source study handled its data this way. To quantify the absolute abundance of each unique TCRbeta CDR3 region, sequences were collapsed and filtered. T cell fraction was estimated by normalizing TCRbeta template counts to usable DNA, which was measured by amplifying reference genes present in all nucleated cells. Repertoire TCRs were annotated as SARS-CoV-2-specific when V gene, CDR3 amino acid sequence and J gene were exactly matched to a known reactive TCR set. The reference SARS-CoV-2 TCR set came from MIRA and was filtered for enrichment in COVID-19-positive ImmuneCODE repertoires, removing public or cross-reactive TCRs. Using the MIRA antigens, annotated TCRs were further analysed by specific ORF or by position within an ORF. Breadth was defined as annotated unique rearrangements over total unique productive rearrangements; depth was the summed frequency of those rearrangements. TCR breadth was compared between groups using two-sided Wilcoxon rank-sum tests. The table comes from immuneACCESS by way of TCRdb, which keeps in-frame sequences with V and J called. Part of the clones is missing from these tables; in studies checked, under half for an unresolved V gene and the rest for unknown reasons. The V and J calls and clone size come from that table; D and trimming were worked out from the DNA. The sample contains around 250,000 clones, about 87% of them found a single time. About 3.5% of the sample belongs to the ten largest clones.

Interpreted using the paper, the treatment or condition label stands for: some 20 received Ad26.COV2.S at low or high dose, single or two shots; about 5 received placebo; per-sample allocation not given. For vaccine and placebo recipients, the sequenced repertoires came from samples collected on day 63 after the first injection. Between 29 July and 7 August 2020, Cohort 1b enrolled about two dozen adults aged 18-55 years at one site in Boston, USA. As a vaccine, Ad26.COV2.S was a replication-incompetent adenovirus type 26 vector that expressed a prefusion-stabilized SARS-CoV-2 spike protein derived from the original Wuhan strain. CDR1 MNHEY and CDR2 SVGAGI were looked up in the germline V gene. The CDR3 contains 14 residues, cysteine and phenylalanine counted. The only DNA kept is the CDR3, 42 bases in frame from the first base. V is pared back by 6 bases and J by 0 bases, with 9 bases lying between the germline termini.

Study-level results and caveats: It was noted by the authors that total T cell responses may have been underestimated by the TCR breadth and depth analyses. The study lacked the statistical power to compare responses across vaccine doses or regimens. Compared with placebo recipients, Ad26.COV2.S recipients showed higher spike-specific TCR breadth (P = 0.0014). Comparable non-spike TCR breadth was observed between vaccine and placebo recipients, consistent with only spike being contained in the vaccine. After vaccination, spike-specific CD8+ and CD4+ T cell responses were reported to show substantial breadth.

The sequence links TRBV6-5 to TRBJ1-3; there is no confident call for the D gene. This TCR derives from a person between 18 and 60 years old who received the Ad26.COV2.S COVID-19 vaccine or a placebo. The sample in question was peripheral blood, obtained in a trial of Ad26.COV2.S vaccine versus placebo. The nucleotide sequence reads TGTGCCAGCAGAATCAGCAGCTCTGGAAACACCATATATTTT. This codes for CASRISSSGNTIYF.